One sample yielded the 16 T cell receptor beta chains listed below, sequenced in a study of vaccination and CD4 T cells after COVID-19. With the Oncomine TCR Beta short-read assay, DNA from cultured CD4+ T cells was sequenced. MiXCR, applied by TCRdb to the PCR reads, yields one record per CDR3 protein. The data hold about 13,000 distinct CDR3 sequences, with around 67% observed a single time. For these receptors, no antigen is known. Documented treatment: roughly 10-day PBMC culture with coronavirus spike peptide pools or control peptides (ViraFEST assay). Sample: CD4+ T cells from blood, cultured in vitro. All receptors come from a human donor who had recovered from COVID-19.

The V call is TRBV4-3, the J call TRBJ1-6, with a weak D call TRBD1 (6 bases). CDR3 length equals 13 residues. Germline loops: CDR1 LGHNA, CDR2 YSLEER. V lost 5 bases and J 8 bases, leaving 10 bases between the germline ends. The CDR3 coding sequence is TGCGCCAGCAGCTTACAGGGATATTCACCCCTCCACTTT. This codes for CASSLQGYSPLHF.

The rearrangement links TRBV19 to TRBJ1-3, with D maybe TRBD1 (5 bases). This CDR3 region has 15 residues. Germline CDR1 is LNHDA and CDR2 is SQIVND (reference sequence). V dropped 4 bases and J dropped 2 bases, with 12 bases sitting between them. CDR3 region: CASSRRGNPGNTIYF. In DNA form, the CDR3 reads TGTGCCAGTAGTAGGCGGGGGAACCCTGGAAACACCATATATTTT.

V is TRBV20-1 and J is TRBJ1-5; D not certain. V was cut by 3 bases and J by 2 bases, with 8 bases left in between. CDR3 size: 13 residues. Germline CDR1 reads DFQATT; CDR2 reads SNEGSKA (reference sequence). CDR3 sequence reads: CSASSGGNQPQHF. The CDR3 DNA sequence: TGCAGTGCTAGTTCCGGCGGCAATCAGCCCCAGCATTTT.

V gene TRBV6-1 combines with J gene TRBJ2-1, with D possibly matching TRBD2 (5 bases). This CDR3 has 15 residues. Per germline, CDR1 MNHNS and CDR2 SASEGT. The V gene lost 7 bases and the J gene lost 7 bases, with 20 bases spanning the gap. As DNA, the CDR3 is TGTGCCAGCACCTCCCCCGGACTGGCTGGTAATGAGCAGTTCTTC. Translated, it gives CASTSPGLAGNEQFF.

The rearrangement links TRBV12-3 or TRBV12-4 to TRBJ1-6; 8 bases line up with TRBD1. V was clipped by 8 bases and J by 7 bases; unmatched bases: 10. This CDR3 has 15 amino acids. Written as DNA, the CDR3 is TGTGCCAGCTCACCCGCCCAGGGGGCCAATTCACCCCTCCACTTT. As protein: CASSPAQGANSPLHF.

This clonotype was observed a handful of times. The V call is TRBV30, the J call TRBJ2-5; 10 nucleotides align to TRBD1. Germline V gene lookup returns CDR1 GTSNPN and CDR2 SVGIG (reference sequence). V was pared by 6 bases and J by 4 bases, with 11 bases of the junction left unmatched. This CDR3 has 15 residues. The CDR3 loop is CACTAGTGAGETQYF. CDR3 coding DNA: TGTGCCTGTACCGCCGGGACAGGGGCGGGAGAGACCCAGTACTTC. The full variable domain, in which reference TRBV30 and TRBJ2-5 provide the parts outside the CDR3, is SQTIHQWPATLVQPVGSPLSLECTVEGTSNPNLYWYRQAAGRGLQLLFYSVGIGQISSEVPQNLSASRPQDRQFILSSKKLLLSDSGFYLCACTAGTGAGETQYFGPGTRLLVL.

The rearrangement joins TRBV12-5 to TRBJ2-3, with D unresolved. Trimming left V 5 bases short and J 5 bases short, with 14 bases between. The CDR3 is 14 residues long. Germline V gives CDR1 LGHNT, CDR2 FRNRAP. CDR3 coding DNA: TGTGCTAGTGGTACTGCCGTAGGGCAAGATACGCAGTATTTT. It codes for CASGTAVGQDTQYF.

The chain couples TRBV19 to TRBJ1-2, with TRBD1 matching 9 bases. Germline CDR1 reads LNHDA; CDR2 reads SQIVND (reference sequence). The CDR3 loop spans 12 amino acids. Trimming cost V 5 bases and J 8 bases; bases outside gene matches: 3. CDR3 coding DNA: TGTGCCAGTAGTCTTGGACAGGGGGGCTACACCTTC. Protein product: CASSLGQGGYTF.

The chain employs TRBV7-2 and TRBJ1-1; D is ambiguous. Germline V gives CDR1 SGHTA, CDR2 FQGNSA. Between the trimmed V and J ends, which lost 1 base and 5 bases, there was a span of 8 bases. The CDR3 consists of 13 residues. This CDR3 is CASSLEADTEAFF. As DNA, the CDR3 is TGTGCCAGCAGCTTAGAGGCGGATACTGAAGCTTTCTTT.

The gene calls are TRBV6-1 and TRBJ1-1; no definite D call. CDR3 length: 13 amino acids. Between the trimmed V and J ends, which lost 6 bases and 0 bases, there was a span of 8 bases. Germline CDR1 and CDR2: MNHNS and SASEGT. The CDR3 spells CASRRDMNTEAFF. CDR3 nucleotide sequence: TGTGCCAGCAGGAGGGATATGAACACTGAAGCTTTCTTT.

The rearrangement joins TRBV2 to TRBJ1-1, with D unresolved. Germline CDR1 is SNHLY and CDR2 is FYNNEI. The CDR3 contains 15 residues. Trimming took off 6 bases at V and 0 bases at J, with 14 bases between the two ends. In DNA, the CDR3 is TGTGCCAGCAGCCGTTCCCAGTCCATGAACACTGAAGCTTTCTTT. This translates into CASSRSQSMNTEAFF.

The chain carries TRBV30 and TRBJ1-2, with D perhaps TRBD1 (6 bases). From germline, CDR1 is GTSNPN and CDR2 SVGIG (reference sequence). The CDR3 runs 11 residues. V lost 5 bases, J lost 7 bases, and 11 bases lay in between. The CDR3 coding sequence is TGTGCCTGGGCCCCAGGGGTTGGCTACACCTTC. It codes for CAWAPGVGYTF.

V and J are TRBV12-3 or TRBV12-4 and TRBJ1-1; D not resolved. Deletions cut 7 bases from V and 1 base from J, with 16 bases between. This CDR3 is 15 amino acids long. The CDR3 reads CASTTFRSRNTEAFF. The CDR3 nucleotides are TGTGCCAGCACTACCTTCCGCAGTCGGAACACTGAAGCTTTCTTT.

This clonotype was seen more than once but under ten times. This chain links TRBV5-8 with TRBJ1-1, with 7 bases aligning to TRBD1. The V segment lost 2 bases and the J segment 0 bases; nucleotides outside the gene matches: 4. Per germline, CDR1 SGHTS and CDR2 YDEGEE. CDR3 length: 15 amino acids. This CDR3 reads CASSLQGRMNTEAFF. CDR3 sequence (DNA): TGTGCCAGCAGCTTACAGGGGCGGATGAACACTGAAGCTTTCTTT.

This clonotype has just a few counts. V and J are TRBV20-1 and TRBJ1-1, with TRBD1 as a possible D gene (5 bases). The CDR3 runs 13 residues. V was cut by 3 bases and J by 4 bases, with 12 bases left in between. The germline CDR1 and CDR2 sequences are DFQATT and SNEGSKA (reference sequence). CDR3 residues: CSARGLDGTEAFF. CDR3 nucleotides: TGCAGTGCTAGGGGGCTTGATGGCACTGAAGCTTTCTTT.

The V call is TRBV18, the J call TRBJ1-1; no clear D. The CDR3 totals 17 residues. The V end was cut by 1 base, the J end by 1 base, with 16 bases between. From germline, CDR1 is KGHSH and CDR2 LQKENI. CDR3 sequence: CASSPQLAAAKNTEAFF. Written as DNA, the CDR3 is TGTGCCAGCTCACCACAATTGGCAGCGGCTAAGAACACTGAAGCTTTCTTT.